What follows are 7 T cell receptor beta chains derived from one specimen sequenced in a study of T cells in Graves' hyperthyroidism and ophthalmopathy. Amplification of TCR beta CDR3 regions was performed using RNA transcripts as template. The HTBI primer set drove a first-round RT-PCR of the TCR CDR3. TCRdb used MiXCR to reprocess the multiplex PCR reads, holding one entry per CDR3 protein. The table shows some 510,000 distinct CDR3 sequences, with roughly 20% occurring only once. The specimen was blood. The receptors here all came from a young man with Graves' hyperthyroidism.

This clonotype was recorded only once. This chain joins TRBV28 and TRBJ2-7; the D is unclear. This CDR3 contains 15 residues. Germline CDR1 and CDR2: MDHEN and SYDVKM. The V end lost 5 bases, the J end lost 1 base, and 15 bases lay between the germline ends. CDR3 sequence (DNA): TGTGCCAGCAGTACCCCCTCCGACATTTCCTACGAGCAGTACTTC. Its translation is CASSTPSDISYEQYF.

This clonotype was seen many times. V and J are TRBV3-1 and TRBJ2-5; perhaps TRBD1 as D (6 bases). CDR1 is LGHDT and CDR2 is YNNKEL in the germline V gene (reference sequence). The length of the CDR3 is 16 residues. The germline V and J ends were trimmed by 4 bases and 5 bases, with 20 bases remaining between them. The CDR3 region has the DNA TGTGCCAGCAGCCTTCTTGGACAGAGGGTCGGGGAGACCCAGTACTTC. Its translation: CASSLLGQRVGETQYF.

This clonotype was seen more than once but under ten times. CDR3 nucleotide sequence: TGCGCCAGCAGCCTTTTTGGGGGCGGGGGGGGCACTGAAGCTTTCTTT. Translation: CASSLFGGGGGTEAFF. V and J are TRBV4-1 and TRBJ1-1; TRBD1 might be the D (6 bases). V lost 4 bases and J 4 bases, leaving 19 bases between the germline ends. The CDR3 is 16 residues long. In germline, CDR1 is MGHRA, CDR2 YSYEKL.

About this clonotype: At one end, the junction sequence differs from germline, possibly due to a read error. The chain carries TRBV7-9 and TRBJ2-7; TRBD2 matches at 14 bases. This CDR3 comprises 17 residues. Germline assignment: CDR1 SEHNR and CDR2 FQNEAQ (reference sequence). DNA of the CDR3: TGTGCCAGCAGCAGGACTAGCGGGGGGACCACCGCCTACGAGCGGTACTTC. Translation gives CASSRTSGGTTAYERYF. The full variable domain, in which reference TRBV7-9 and TRBJ2-7 provide the parts outside the CDR3, is DTGVSQNPRHKITKRGQNVTFRCDPISEHNRLYWYRQTLGQGPEFLTYFQNEAQLEKSRLLSDRFSAERPKGSFSTLEIQRTEQGDSAMYLCASSRTSGGTTAYERYFGPGTRLTVT.

Many counts were recorded for this clonotype. V gene TRBV7-8 combines with J gene TRBJ1-5, with D maybe TRBD1 (5 bases). This CDR3 is built from 17 residues. Trimming removed 2 bases at V and 0 bases at J, with 14 bases between. The germline V gene has CDR1 SGHVS and CDR2 FQNEAQ. In nucleotides, the CDR3 is TGTGCCAGCAGCTTACGGGGGGGAGGGAATAGCAATCAGCCCCAGCATTTT. Its protein product is CASSLRGGGNSNQPQHF.

This clonotype was recorded many times. The chain couples TRBV6-5 to TRBJ1-5; the D is unclear. The V end lost 2 bases, the J end lost 8 bases, and 19 bases lay between the germline ends. The CDR3 is 16 residues long. CDR1 and CDR2 from the germline V gene are MNHEY and SVGAGI. Here the CDR3 DNA reads TGTGCCAGCAGTTACCCGGACGGCCTTGGGGATGAGCCCCAGCATTTT. Protein sequence: CASSYPDGLGDEPQHF.

This clonotype was seen ten or more times. The chain carries TRBV10-3 and TRBJ1-1; TRBD1 might be the D (5 bases). The CDR3 spans 13 residues. Germline assignment: CDR1 ENHRY and CDR2 SYGVKD. Trimming took 2 bases from V and 1 from J, leaving 5 bases between them. CDR3 sequence: CAISERGNTEAFF. CDR3 nucleotide sequence: TGTGCCATCAGTGAGAGGGGGAACACTGAAGCTTTCTTT.